Listed below are T cell receptor beta chains from one sample, sequenced in a study of shared clonotypes between healthy human individuals. Data came from immunoSEQ multiplex PCR; TCRdb stores just in-frame clones and leaves some out. Among approximately 810,000 clones listed, over 90% were seen once. Sequencing was done on a sample of naive CD8+ T cells sorted from blood. The receptors shown here come from a man aged 25 to 45 in good health. Each CDR3 is given with its conserved first and last residue. Fields, in order: V gene, D gene, J gene, clone size, CDR3 protein, CDR3 DNA. D genes are given only for firm matches. Expanded clones get a size class; other rows say once, few or many, or leave the size out.

TRBV6-1	TRBD1	TRBJ1-5	NA	CASSEPTGGGQPQHF	TGTGCCAGCAGTGAACCGACAGGGGGAGGACAGCCCCAGCATTTT
TRBV9	NA	TRBJ2-7	NA	CASSLNSGAGSEQYF	TGTGCCAGCAGCCTGAACTCAGGGGCCGGGAGCGAGCAGTACTTC
TRBV5-6	NA	TRBJ2-2	once	CASSYRPTAITGELFF	TGTGCCAGCAGCTACCGACCAACCGCAATTACCGGGGAGCTGTTTTTT
TRBV9	TRBD2	TRBJ2-2	NA	CASSVGGSSTGELFF	TGTGCCAGCAGCGTAGGCGGGAGCTCCACCGGGGAGCTGTTTTTT
TRBV5-1	TRBD2	TRBJ2-3	NA	CASSLYEGGNTDTQYF	TGCGCCAGCAGCTTGTACGAGGGAGGGAACACAGATACGCAGTATTTT
TRBV27	NA	TRBJ2-6	NA	CASSFSGANVLTF	TGTGCCAGCAGTTTTTCTGGGGCCAACGTCCTGACTTTC
TRBV5-5	TRBD1	TRBJ2-7	NA	CASSPGTVLEQYF	TGTGCCAGCAGCCCCGGGACAGTTCTTGAGCAGTACTTC
TRBV4-2	NA	TRBJ2-6	NA	CASSQEAGGAGANVLTF	TGTGCCAGCAGCCAAGAGGCAGGAGGTGCTGGGGCCAACGTCCTGACTTTC
TRBV6-1	NA	TRBJ2-7	NA	CASSEIGSYEQYF	TGTGCCAGCAGTGAAATAGGTTCCTACGAGCAGTACTTC
TRBV27	NA	TRBJ2-7	NA	CASSEITGIDLYEQYF	TGTGCCAGCAGTGAAATAACAGGGATTGATCTCTACGAGCAGTACTTC
TRBV5-5	NA	TRBJ1-5	NA	CASSLGDGHNQPQHF	TGTGCCAGCAGTCTTGGGGACGGGCACAATCAGCCCCAGCATTTT
TRBV4-2	NA	TRBJ1-3	NA	CASSQGVGSGNTIYF	TGTGCCAGCAGCCAGGGCGTGGGCTCTGGAAACACCATATATTTT
TRBV7-6	NA	TRBJ2-7	few	CASSLGTGPYEQYF	TGTGCCAGCAGCTTAGGGACTGGGCCGTACGAGCAGTACTTC
TRBV27	TRBD2	TRBJ2-5	NA	CASSFLGTSGQETQYF	TGTGCCAGCAGTTTCCTCGGGACTAGCGGTCAGGAGACCCAGTACTTC
TRBV2	NA	TRBJ2-7	NA	CASSGGSYEQYF	TGTGCCAGCAGTGGAGGATCCTACGAGCAGTACTTC
TRBV27	TRBD2	TRBJ2-5	NA	CASSLFAGVLETQYF	TGTGCCAGCAGTTTATTTGCGGGAGTATTAGAGACCCAGTACTTC
TRBV11-2	NA	TRBJ2-1	NA	CASSLEGGDYNEQFF	TGTGCCAGCAGCTTAGAGGGCGGGGATTACAATGAGCAGTTCTTC
TRBV2	NA	TRBJ2-2	NA	CATRTNRGELFF	TGTGCCACCCGGACTAACCGCGGGGAGCTGTTTTTT
TRBV29-1	NA	TRBJ1-2	NA	CSVELTEANYGYTF	TGCAGCGTTGAGTTGACAGAGGCTAACTATGGCTACACCTTC
TRBV7-9	TRBD1	TRBJ1-2	NA	CASSWAGTGRGYTF	TGTGCCAGCAGCTGGGCTGGGACAGGGAGAGGCTACACCTTC
TRBV19	TRBD2	TRBJ2-1	once	CASSIVPSGVSSYNEQFF	TGTGCCAGTAGTATAGTGCCCAGCGGGGTGAGCTCCTACAATGAGCAGTTCTTC
TRBV9	TRBD2	TRBJ2-5	NA	CASSSSGLQETQYF	TGTGCCAGCAGCTCGTCGGGACTACAAGAGACCCAGTACTTC
TRBV10-2	NA	TRBJ2-7	few	CASSEEQGEQYF	TGCGCCAGCAGTGAGGAGCAGGGTGAGCAGTACTTC
TRBV5-1	TRBD1	TRBJ1-1	NA	CASTDRGFTEAFF	TGCGCCAGCACCGACAGGGGTTTCACTGAAGCTTTCTTT
TRBV5-1	NA	TRBJ2-1	NA	CASSLEGSSYNEQFF	TGCGCCAGCAGCTTGGAAGGGAGCTCCTACAATGAGCAGTTCTTC
TRBV29-1	TRBD1	TRBJ2-1	NA	CSVEAPDRGNYNEQFF	TGCAGCGTTGAAGCGCCTGACAGGGGGAACTACAATGAGCAGTTCTTC
TRBV12-5	TRBD1	TRBJ2-5	once	CASGGGQGLETQYF	TGTGCTAGTGGTGGGGGACAGGGATTAGAGACCCAGTACTTC
TRBV2	TRBD1	TRBJ2-1	NA	CASSPGQGFREQFF	TGTGCCAGCAGTCCGGGACAGGGGTTCCGGGAGCAGTTCTTC
TRBV4-1	NA	TRBJ1-4	NA	CASSQKPAPTNEKLFF	TGCGCCAGCAGCCAAAAACCGGCCCCAACTAATGAAAAACTGTTTTTT
TRBV7-9	TRBD2	TRBJ2-4	NA	CASSSGGAEAKNIQYF	TGTGCCAGCAGCTCCGGGGGGGCCGAGGCCAAAAACATTCAGTACTTC
TRBV7-8	TRBD1	TRBJ1-5	NA	CASSSTGGSSLRLQHF	TGTGCCAGCAGCTCTACAGGGGGCTCGTCCCTTAGGCTCCAGCATTTT
TRBV5-1	NA	TRBJ2-3	NA	CASSLARETDTQYF	TGCGCCAGCAGCTTGGCCCGGGAAACAGATACGCAGTATTTT
TRBV5-6	NA	TRBJ1-3	NA	CASSHIPPVDTIYF	TGTGCCAGCAGCCACATCCCCCCAGTGGACACCATATATTTT
TRBV28	NA	TRBJ1-1	NA	CASRDNTEAFF	TGTGCCAGCAGAGATAACACTGAAGCTTTCTTT
TRBV29-1	NA	TRBJ2-1	few	CSVEGRRANEQFF	TGCAGCGTTGAGGGTCGCCGGGCCAATGAGCAGTTCTTC
TRBV2	TRBD1	TRBJ2-1	NA	CASSGRDRIYNEQFF	TGTGCCAGCAGTGGAAGGGACAGAATCTACAATGAGCAGTTCTTC
TRBV7-9	NA	TRBJ1-2	NA	CASSFKGLNYGYTF	TGTGCCAGCAGCTTCAAGGGGCTGAACTATGGCTACACCTTC
TRBV7-9	NA	TRBJ2-1	NA	CASSPQGGQEQFF	TGTGCCAGCAGCCCCCAGGGGGGTCAAGAGCAGTTCTTC
TRBV27	NA	TRBJ1-3	NA	CASSPHVGNSGNTIYF	TGTGCCAGCAGTCCACACGTCGGGAACTCTGGAAACACCATATATTTT
TRBV11-2	NA	TRBJ1-2	NA	CASSSGGLPPNYGYTF	TGTGCCAGCAGCTCCGGTGGGTTACCACCTAACTATGGCTACACCTTC
TRBV7-7	NA	TRBJ2-1	NA	CASSFSVGGANDEQFF	TGTGCTAGCAGCTTTAGTGTAGGGGGGGCAAATGATGAGCAGTTCTTC
TRBV27	NA	TRBJ1-2	NA	CASSSGDGYTF	TGTGCCAGCAGTTCCGGCGATGGCTACACCTTC
TRBV7-8	TRBD1	TRBJ2-7	NA	CASSLNRGTFLEQYF	TGTGCCAGCAGCTTAAACAGGGGGACGTTTCTCGAGCAGTACTTC
TRBV27	TRBD2	TRBJ2-7	NA	CASSLGLASDEQYF	TGTGCCAGCAGTCTGGGACTAGCGAGCGACGAGCAGTACTTC
TRBV28	TRBD1	TRBJ2-7	NA	CASSFRGLLLGEQYF	TGTGCCAGCAGTTTTAGGGGGCTCCTTCTTGGCGAGCAGTACTTC
TRBV6-1	NA	TRBJ1-4	once	CASSELQGKLFF	TGTGCCAGCAGTGAATTGCAGGGAAAACTGTTTTTT
TRBV5-1	NA	TRBJ2-3	NA	CASSLLDNKNSDTQYF	TGCGCCAGCAGCTTACTAGACAACAAAAACTCGGATACGCAGTATTTT
TRBV6-1	NA	TRBJ1-2	NA	CASSEARQNGYTF	TGTGCCAGCAGTGAAGCGCGACAGAATGGCTACACCTTC
TRBV19	TRBD1	TRBJ2-1	NA	CASSIGDRGLDNEQFF	TGTGCCAGTAGTATAGGGGACAGGGGGCTAGACAATGAGCAGTTCTTC
TRBV11-1	TRBD2	TRBJ2-1	NA	CASSLERAGGIDEQFF	TGTGCCAGCAGCTTAGAGCGAGCGGGAGGAATAGATGAGCAGTTCTTC
TRBV11-2	NA	TRBJ2-7	NA	CASSNPPGADEQYF	TGTGCCAGCAGCAATCCGCCGGGAGCAGACGAGCAGTACTTC